This is a list of T cell receptor beta chains from one sample in a study of CD8 T cells in ankylosing spondylitis. MiXCR, applied by TCRdb to the 5' RACE reads, yields one record per CDR3 protein. The data show about 200,000 distinct CDR3 sequences, 6% to 8% seen once. Sequenced: blood, either unsorted or a sorted T cell fraction (not recorded which). The receptors were sampled from a male donor with ankylosing spondylitis. The conserved cysteine and the conserved F or W are not part of the CDR3 here. D genes are given only for firm matches.

d_call cdr3_length v_call cdr3_aa
- 12 TRBV27 ASSLNRRNTEAF
- 15 TRBV4-3 ASSQDREDGGATEAF
- 11 TRBV5-1 ASSSGRTYEQY
- 12 TRBV6-1 ASRPKASSYEQY
TRBD1 13 TRBV6-5 ASSYSKGQGHGYT
- 10 TRBV10-1 ASSGTNHTQY
- 13 TRBV3-1 ASSQVSYFPDTQY
TRBD1 13 TRBV5-1 ASRGQGKIRTEAF
- 10 TRBV6-5 ASYGENEKLF
TRBD2 13 TRBV20-1 SAPQLAGTSYEQY
TRBD2 15 TRBV5-6 ASSFLMGGTRTDTQY
- 11 TRBV2 ANHDGPYNEQF
- 13 TRBV9 ASSLRGQLYNEQF
TRBD1 15 TRBV20-1 SANTEWVEDRNYGYT